Listed below are T cell receptor beta chains from one sample, sequenced in a study of blood T cell repertoires in COVID-19. TCRdb keeps only in-frame clones here, not all; method: immunoSEQ multiplex PCR. The data show 60,000 to 70,000 clones, with about 86% seen just once and about 15% held by the top ten. Sequencing was carried out using peripheral blood. The receptors here all came from a man between 35 and 55 years old with COVID-19, enrolled during active disease. Both conserved end residues are part of each CDR3. Fields, in order: J gene, D gene, V gene, clone size, CDR3 protein, CDR3 DNA. A D gene is named only where the DNA matches it firmly. The size of a clone is reported for some rows only, either as once, few or many, or as a class for expanded clones.

TRBJ2-4 TRBD2 TRBV5-1 . CASSPPLAGGVDIQYF TGCGCCAGCAGCCCACCCCTAGCGGGGGGGGTGGACATTCAGTACTTC
TRBJ2-1 . TRBV19 . CASSIGLVGNEQFF TGTGCCAGTAGTATAGGACTAGTTGGCAATGAGCAGTTCTTC
TRBJ2-2 . TRBV19 . CASSVQGATGELFF TGTGCCAGTAGTGTACAGGGAGCGACCGGGGAGCTGTTTTTT
TRBJ2-2 TRBD2 TRBV7-7 . CASGLGVSGELFF TGTGCCAGTGGACTAGGGGTATCCGGGGAGCTGTTTTTT
TRBJ2-1 TRBD2 TRBV27 . CASRRTSGSYNEQFF TGTGCCAGCAGGCGGACTAGCGGCTCCTACAATGAGCAGTTCTTC
TRBJ2-1 TRBD2 TRBV7-2 . CASSLAEGGEQFF TGTGCCAGCAGCTTAGCGGAGGGAGGGGAGCAGTTCTTC
TRBJ1-1 TRBD1 TRBV10-3 few CAISGTGGAEAFF TGTGCCATCAGCGGGACAGGGGGGGCTGAAGCTTTCTTT
TRBJ2-6 TRBD1 TRBV27 . CASSPGQGDSLTGANVLTF TGTGCCAGCAGTCCAGGACAGGGAGATTCTTTGACTGGGGCCAACGTCCTGACTTTC
TRBJ2-1 . TRBV3-1/TRBV3-2 . CASSQSLHGEQFF TGTGCCAGCAGCCAGTCCCTTCACGGTGAGCAGTTCTTC
TRBJ1-1 . TRBV5-4 . CASSFSTSGMDTEAFF TGTGCCAGCAGCTTTTCGACGTCGGGAATGGACACTGAAGCTTTCTTT
TRBJ1-6 TRBD1 TRBV30 once CAWRLGPGQDYSPLHF TGTGCCTGGAGGTTGGGACCGGGACAGGATTATTCACCCCTCCACTTT
TRBJ1-1 . TRBV27 . CASSDVKGWDTEAFF TGTGCCAGCAGTGATGTCAAGGGGTGGGACACTGAAGCTTTCTTT
TRBJ1-4 TRBD1 TRBV25-1 . CASSEQGANQLFF TGTGCCAGCAGTGAACAGGGGGCGAACCAACTGTTTTTT
TRBJ1-2 . TRBV4-1 . CASSQRTVGGGYTF TGCGCCAGCAGCCAAAGGACCGTAGGGGGAGGCTACACCTTC
TRBJ2-1 TRBD1 TRBV6-5 once CASSYKGAYNEQFF TGTGCCAGCAGTTACAAGGGGGCATATAATGAGCAGTTCTTC
TRBJ2-4 . TRBV6-5 once CAAEFAGETKNIQYF TGTGCCGCCGAGTTTGCTGGGGAGACCAAAAACATTCAGTACTTC
TRBJ1-6 TRBD1 TRBV6-4 . CASSEGTGINSPLHF TGTGCCAGCAGTGAAGGGACAGGGATCAATTCACCCCTCCACTTT
TRBJ1-2 TRBD1 TRBV18 . CASSETGVDGYTF TGTGCCAGCTCAGAAACAGGGGTGGATGGCTACACCTTC
TRBJ2-1 . TRBV4-2 . CASSTLTRTDYNEQFF TGTGCCAGCAGCACATTAACCCGGACAGACTACAATGAGCAGTTCTTC
TRBJ2-7 . TRBV3-1/TRBV3-2 . CASSQDWASYEQYF TGTGCCAGCAGCCAAGATTGGGCTTCCTACGAGCAGTACTTC
TRBJ1-5 . TRBV5-8 . CASSLLVGGGNQPQHF TGTGCCAGCAGCCTCCTCGTAGGGGGGGGCAATCAGCCCCAGCATTTT
TRBJ2-2 . TRBV3-1/TRBV3-2 . CASSQGLGLTGELFF TGTGCCAGCAGCCAAGGTCTAGGTCTTACCGGGGAGCTGTTTTTT
TRBJ1-2 TRBD1 TRBV28 once CATRGQNYGYTF TGTGCCACCAGGGGACAGAACTATGGCTACACCTTC
TRBJ2-5 . TRBV12-3/TRBV12-4 few CASSLQHKTQYF TGTGCCAGCAGCCTACAGCACAAGACCCAGTACTTC
TRBJ1-5 TRBD1 TRBV28 . CASTAGQGSNQPQHF TGTGCCAGCACCGCAGGACAGGGCAGCAATCAGCCCCAGCATTTT
TRBJ1-2 . TRBV7-6 . CASTGYGYTF TGTGCCAGCACGGGGTATGGCTACACCTTC
TRBJ2-6 TRBD1 TRBV9 once CASSVGTGYSGANVLTF TGTGCCAGCAGCGTCGGGACAGGTTACTCTGGGGCCAACGTCCTGACTTTC
TRBJ1-1 . TRBV10-3 once CATREGFAEAFF TGTGCCACCCGGGAGGGGTTCGCTGAAGCTTTCTTT
TRBJ1-4 . TRBV3-1/TRBV3-2 . CASSQVASPNEKLFF TGTGCCAGCAGCCAAGTTGCCAGTCCGAATGAAAAACTGTTTTTT
TRBJ2-1 . TRBV7-6 . CASSLANSRNYNEQFF TGTGCCAGCAGCTTAGCGAACAGCCGAAACTACAATGAGCAGTTCTTC
TRBJ1-1 . TRBV18 . CASSPAQGNTEAFF TGTGCCAGCTCACCTGCTCAGGGTAACACTGAAGCTTTCTTT
TRBJ2-3 . TRBV19 . CASIPTAWDSTQYF TGTGCCAGTATCCCGACAGCCTGGGATTCAACGCAGTATTTT
TRBJ1-1 . TRBV5-1 . CASSPGSLGATEAFF TGCGCCAGCAGCCCTGGCAGTCTGGGGGCCACTGAAGCTTTCTTT
TRBJ1-2 . TRBV28 . CASRLTSAEQGGYTF TGTGCCAGCAGACTCACATCAGCTGAGCAGGGAGGCTACACCTTC
TRBJ1-1 . TRBV29-1 . CSVGRANTEAFF TGCAGCGTTGGCAGGGCGAACACTGAAGCTTTCTTT